These 29 T cell receptor beta chains were sequenced from one sample in a study of shared clonotypes between healthy human individuals. TCRdb keeps only in-frame clones here, not all; method: immunoSEQ multiplex PCR. The sample records approximately 1,000,000 clones, around 78% being singletons. The sequencing input was memory CD4+ T cells from PBMCs. Subset defined: CD45RA-negative fraction. The receptors shown here come from a man aged 18 to 29 in good health. Some clones in this sample may be carry-over from other donors' samples.

This chain uses TRBV28 with TRBJ2-4, with D perhaps matching TRBD1 (5 bases). CDR3 length equals 17 residues. The V gene's germline CDR1 is MDHEN and CDR2 SYDVKM. The ends were cut back, 2 bases at V and 0 bases at J, with 14 bases in the middle. The CDR3 nucleotides read TGTGCCAGCAGTTTAGGTATCAGGGTGATAGCCAAAAACATTCAGTACTTC. This gives the protein CASSLGIRVIAKNIQYF.

The chain joins TRBV10-3 to TRBJ2-7; 9 nucleotides agree with TRBD1. The CDR3 loop spans 13 amino acids. Trimming at V came to 10 bases and at J to 0 bases, leaving 4 bases not matched to a gene. The germline gives CDR1 ENHRY, CDR2 SYGVKD. The CDR3 loop is CATGQGNSYEQYF. The CDR3 nucleotides are TGTGCCACGGGACAGGGCAACTCCTACGAGCAGTACTTC.

The chain is built from TRBV27 and TRBJ1-2, with D possibly being TRBD1 (6 bases). Germline V gene data show CDR1 as MNHEY and CDR2 as SMNVEV (reference sequence). This CDR3 region has 13 residues. The V end was cut by 8 bases, the J end by 7 bases, with 17 bases between. CDR3 in amino acids: CASGPGHGSGYTF. CDR3 coding DNA: TGTGCCAGCGGTCCGGGACACGGGAGTGGCTACACCTTC.

The V gene is TRBV6-1, the J gene TRBJ2-7; D may be TRBD1 (6 bases). Germline V gene data show CDR1 as MNHNS and CDR2 as SASEGT. With 8 bases removed from V and 0 bases from J, the gap between germline ends came to 14 bases. CDR3 length: 14 amino acids. This CDR3 is CASSFPDSSYEQYF. CDR3 DNA sequence: TGTGCCAGCTCGTTCCCGGACAGCTCCTACGAGCAGTACTTC.

V usage is TRBV30 and J usage is TRBJ1-4; D perhaps matches TRBD1 (5 bases). Germline V gene data show CDR1 as GTSNPN and CDR2 as SVGIG (reference sequence). Trimming pared 2 bases from V and 4 bases from J, leaving 14 bases between. The CDR3 spans 15 residues. The DNA for the CDR3 is TGTGCCTGGAGTCCTGGAGCAGGGAATAATGAAAAACTGTTTTTT. This encodes CAWSPGAGNNEKLFF.

The chain recombines TRBV7-8 with TRBJ2-1, with D possibly matching TRBD2 (6 bases). The CDR3 runs to 13 residues. V was cut by 4 bases and J by 8 bases, with 12 bases left in between. Germline loops: CDR1 SGHVS, CDR2 FQNEAQ. CDR3 in DNA: TGTGCCAGCAGCTCATTACTAGCTGATGAGCAGTTCTTC. Amino acids: CASSSLLADEQFF.

V is TRBV19 and J is TRBJ2-7; 10 bases agree with TRBD2. The CDR3 is 15 amino acids. V lost 4 bases and J lost 0; bases outside the gene matches: 3. From germline, CDR1 is LNHDA and CDR2 SQIVND (reference sequence). The CDR3 region has the DNA TGTGCCAGTAGTACGAGCGGGAGGGCCTCCTACGAGCAGTACTTC. Translating gives CASSTSGRASYEQYF.

The gene calls are TRBV6-5 and TRBJ2-3, with 11 bases fitting TRBD2. This CDR3 is built from 12 residues. Losses at the gene ends were 6 bases for V and 9 bases for J; bases not matched to a gene: 2. Germline CDR1 is MNHEY and CDR2 is SVGAGI. CDR3 region: CASRGTSGTQYF. CDR3 DNA: TGTGCCAGCAGGGGGACTAGCGGAACGCAGTATTTT.

The chain combines TRBV27 with TRBJ2-1; either TRBD1 or TRBD2 may supply D (5 bases each). V lost 6 bases, J lost 0 bases, and 9 bases lay in between. The V gene's germline CDR1 is MNHEY and CDR2 SMNVEV (reference sequence). This CDR3 spans 14 amino acids. CDR3 protein: CASSRGGSYNEQFF. The CDR3, as DNA: TGTGCCAGCAGCCGTGGGGGCTCCTACAATGAGCAGTTCTTC.

The chain recombines TRBV5-4 with TRBJ1-3; tentatively, D is TRBD1 (6 bases). V lost 3 bases to trimming and J lost 2 bases, with 9 bases between them. Germline V lookup: CDR1 SGHNT, CDR2 YYREEE (reference sequence). The CDR3 is made up of 14 amino acids. In nucleotides, the CDR3 is TGTGCCAGCAGCTCGCCAGGGGCTGGAAACACCATATATTTT. It yields the protein CASSSPGAGNTIYF.

This clone turned up a few times. The genes are TRBV5-6 and TRBJ2-3; tentative D call: TRBD2 (5 bases). With 4 bases removed from V and 11 bases from J, the gap between germline ends came to 14 bases. The CDR3 has 12 amino acids. Germline CDR1 is SGHDT and CDR2 is YYEEEE. CDR3 coding DNA: TGTGCCAGCAGCCGACCGGGGTTGGGGCAGTATTTT. As protein: CASSRPGLGQYF. The variable domain in full, with the rest retrieved from reference TRBV5-6 and TRBJ2-3, is DAGVTQSPTHLIKTRGQQVTLRCSPKSGHDTVSWYQQALGQGPQFIFQYYEEEERQRGNFPDRFSGHQFPNYSSELNVNALLLGDSALYLCASSRPGLGQYFGPGTRLTVL.

The chain is built from TRBV28 and TRBJ1-1; 12 nucleotides align to TRBD1. This CDR3 contains 16 residues. V was clipped by 2 bases and J by 1 base; unmatched bases: 2. Germline V CDR1 and CDR2: MDHEN, SYDVKM. CDR3 protein: CASSLRDRGRNTEAFF. DNA for the CDR3: TGTGCCAGCAGTTTACGGGACAGGGGGCGGAACACTGAAGCTTTCTTT. The variable domain in full, completed from reference TRBV28 and TRBJ1-1, reads DVKVTQSSRYLVKRTGEKVFLECVQDMDHENMFWYRQDPGLGLRLIYFSYDVKMKEKGDIPEGYSVSREKKERFSLILESASTNQTSMYLCASSLRDRGRNTEAFFGQGTRLTVV.

The gene calls are TRBV19 and TRBJ1-2; D unresolved. The length of the CDR3 is 13 residues. V was cut by 3 bases and J by 3 bases, with 8 bases left in between. The V gene's germline CDR1 is LNHDA and CDR2 SQIVND (reference sequence). The CDR3 sequence: CASSIPQHYGYTF. The CDR3 region has the DNA TGTGCCAGTAGTATTCCCCAGCACTATGGCTACACCTTC.

The rearrangement joins TRBV7-6 to TRBJ2-3; TRBD2 might be the D (6 bases). V lost 3 bases and J lost 5, with 18 bases in between. The CDR3 has 16 residues. Germline assignment: CDR1 SGHVS and CDR2 FNYEAQ. CDR3 DNA: TGTGCCAGCAGCTTTAGTTCGCGGGGTTTAGGAGATACGCAGTATTTT. It translates to CASSFSSRGLGDTQYF.

The chain recombines TRBV4-2 with TRBJ2-1, with D maybe TRBD1 (5 bases). This CDR3 comprises 17 residues. V was clipped by 0 bases and J by 0 bases, with 12 bases between them. Germline lookup yields CDR1 LGHNA and CDR2 YNFKEQ. The CDR3: CASSQDPGQSSYNEQFF. CDR3 nucleotides: TGTGCCAGCAGCCAAGATCCAGGGCAAAGCTCCTACAATGAGCAGTTCTTC.

For this clone: This may be a read error: a much more frequent sequence differs by one nucleotide. The rearrangement joins TRBV10-3 to TRBJ1-1; D call uncertain. CDR3 length: 12 amino acids. The V end lost 4 bases, the J end lost 1 base, and 4 bases lay between the germline ends. Germline loops: CDR1 ENHRY, CDR2 SYGVKD. In DNA, the CDR3 is TGTGCCATCAGTGTAGGGAACACTGAAGCTTTCTTT. It translates to CAISVGNTEAFF.

The chain employs TRBV5-4 and TRBJ2-3; TRBD1 matches 7 bases. V was pared by 1 base and J by 0 bases, with 5 bases of the junction left unmatched. This CDR3 region has 16 residues. CDR1 and CDR2 from the germline V gene are SGHNT and YYREEE (reference sequence). The CDR3 loop is CASSLTGTASTDTQYF. The CDR3 coding sequence is TGTGCCAGCAGCTTGACCGGGACAGCAAGCACAGATACGCAGTATTTT.

The genes are TRBV10-2 and TRBJ1-1, with TRBD1 matching 12 bases. This CDR3 has 16 residues. J lost 4 bases, V lost 6 bases, and 9 bases had no gene match. CDR1 is WSHSY and CDR2 is SAAADI in the germline V gene. CDR3 sequence (DNA): TGCGCCAGCAGCGGGCCGGGACAGGGGGCCGGCACTGAAGCTTTCTTT. Translated: CASSGPGQGAGTEAFF.

The V call is TRBV21-1, the J call TRBJ2-1. TRBV21-1 is noted as a pseudogene. The CDR3 sequence is 16 residues long. CDR3 DNA sequence: TGTGCCAGCAGCAAAAGAGGGGTTGACCCCTACAATGAGCAGTTCTTC. Translating gives CASSKRGVDPYNEQFF.

Note on this clone: Germline is not matched at one junction end, which may reflect a read error. The sample holds other DNA sequences that translate to the same CDR3. The DNA of the CDR3 is TGTGCCAGCAGTCCGGGCAACCAGCCCCAGCATTTT. As protein: CASSPGNQPQHF. J is TRBJ1-5 and V is TRBV6-6; D ambiguous. This CDR3 is 12 amino acids long. The V gene's germline CDR1 is MNHNY and CDR2 SVGAGI (reference sequence).

This clone turned up a few times. This chain connects TRBV28 to TRBJ2-1; D ambiguous. CDR3 size: 12 residues. V was shortened by 6 bases and J by 7 bases, with 10 bases between the two germline ends. Looked up from germline, CDR1 is MDHEN and CDR2 is SYDVKM. The CDR3 DNA reads TGTGCCAGCAGCTCCTGGATTAATGAGCAGTTCTTC. Its protein is CASSSWINEQFF.

In its sample, this clone was seen once. This chain connects TRBV18 to TRBJ1-2; no definite D call. Trimming pared 0 bases from V and 8 bases from J, leaving 10 bases between. Germline lookup yields CDR1 KGHSH and CDR2 LQKENI. The CDR3 extends over 13 amino acids. CDR3 DNA: TGTGCCAGCTCACCACCGGAAGGTGGAGGCTACACCTTC. Translation: CASSPPEGGGYTF.

This clone appeared a single time. The J gene is TRBJ2-7, the V gene TRBV11-2; D may be TRBD1 (5 bases). V lost 3 bases and J 2 bases, leaving 8 bases between the germline ends. Per germline, CDR1 SGHAT and CDR2 FQNNGV. The CDR3 extends over 13 amino acids. CDR3 sequence: CASSFGRAYEQYF. CDR3 nucleotides: TGTGCCAGCAGCTTCGGCAGGGCCTACGAGCAGTACTTC.

Of note for this clone: A read error may be the cause here, since a much bigger clone is one base away. The chain recombines TRBV6-1 with TRBJ1-5, with D hard to call. The length of the CDR3 is 10 residues. Trimming left V 7 bases short and J 4 bases short, with 2 bases between. CDR1 is MNHNS and CDR2 is SASEGT in the germline V gene. The DNA for the CDR3 is TGTGCCAGCAATAATCAGCCCCAGCATTTT. It yields the protein CASNNQPQHF.

The chain is built from TRBV5-6 and TRBJ1-1, with D maybe TRBD1 (5 bases). Germline V gene sequence: CDR1 SGHDT, CDR2 YYEEEE. V was cut by 4 bases and J by 5 bases, with 18 bases left in between. The CDR3 extends over 15 amino acids. The CDR3 reads CASSNLGTTRTEAFF. The CDR3 DNA is TGTGCCAGCAGCAATTTAGGGACGACCCGGACTGAAGCTTTCTTT.

V gene TRBV27 combines with J gene TRBJ1-5; the D is unclear. This CDR3 region has 15 residues. Germline V gene data show CDR1 as MNHEY and CDR2 as SMNVEV (reference sequence). Trimming removed 5 bases from V and 1 base from J, with 12 bases in between. In nucleotides, the CDR3 is TGTGCCAGCAGTCCTTTTGACGGGAGCAATCAGCCCCAGCATTTT. Amino acid sequence: CASSPFDGSNQPQHF.

This clone has a handful of counts. The chain joins TRBV7-9 to TRBJ2-7; 13 positions agree with TRBD2. V shed 5 bases and J 6 bases; nucleotides not matched to a gene: 7. The CDR3 is 15 residues long. Germline V gene lookup returns CDR1 SEHNR and CDR2 FQNEAQ (reference sequence). The CDR3 sequence: CASSPGTSGTREQYF. The CDR3 bases are TGTGCCAGCAGCCCGGGGACTAGCGGGACCCGCGAGCAGTACTTC. Combining the CDR3 with reference TRBV7-9 and TRBJ2-7 gives the whole variable domain DTGVSQNPRHKITKRGQNVTFRCDPISEHNRLYWYRQTLGQGPEFLTYFQNEAQLEKSRLLSDRFSAERPKGSFSTLEIQRTEQGDSAMYLCASSPGTSGTREQYFGPGTRLTVT.

This chain joins TRBV5-1 and TRBJ2-7; possibly TRBD2 for D (5 bases). The V and J ends lost 0 bases and 7 bases respectively, with 14 bases between them. The CDR3 extends over 14 amino acids. The germline CDR1 and CDR2 sequences are SGHRS and YFSETQ. The CDR3 nucleotides are TGCGCCAGCAGCTTGGCTGGCCGGGATGGAGAGCAGTACTTC. This translates into CASSLAGRDGEQYF.

The chain recombines TRBV10-3 with TRBJ2-1, with D unresolved. From germline, CDR1 is ENHRY and CDR2 SYGVKD. CDR3 length: 13 residues. V lost 0 bases and J lost 5, with 5 bases in between. In nucleotides, the CDR3 is TGTGCCATCAGTGAGTCAAGAAACAATGAGCAGTTCTTC. This gives the protein CAISESRNNEQFF.